Following are 17 T cell receptor beta chains from one sample sequenced in a study of cytotoxic CD8 clonotypes in ibrutinib-treated CLL. The data were produced by immunoSEQ multiplex PCR, yet TCRdb's version contains in-frame clones alone and is incomplete. The repertoire holds 150,000 to 200,000 clones, with around three quarters as singletons. The source material was PBMCs, sampled after 24 months of ibrutinib treatment. Receptor source: a human donor with chronic lymphocytic leukemia.

The chain recombines TRBV28 with TRBJ1-5; tentatively, D is TRBD1 (6 bases). Trimming pared 4 bases from V and 4 bases from J, leaving 14 bases between. CDR3 length: 15 amino acids. The germline V gene encodes CDR1 MDHEN and CDR2 SYDVKM. CDR3 amino acids: CASSSSDRYNQPQHF. In DNA form, the CDR3 reads TGTGCCAGCAGTTCCTCAGACAGGTATAATCAGCCCCAGCATTTT.

This chain uses TRBV11-2 with TRBJ2-1; weak D call: TRBD1 (5 bases). V lost 4 bases and J lost 6, with 10 bases in between. The CDR3 contains 13 residues. Germline V gene sequence: CDR1 SGHAT, CDR2 FQNNGV. CDR3 sequence reads: CASSSHRSNEQFF. Here the CDR3 DNA reads TGTGCCAGCAGCTCTCACAGGTCCAATGAGCAGTTCTTC.

The rearrangement links TRBV15 to TRBJ1-1; no clear D gene. The germline V gene has CDR1 LNHNV and CDR2 YYDKDF (reference sequence). The ends were cut back, 0 bases at V and 4 bases at J, with 9 bases in the middle. There are 14 residues in the CDR3. CDR3 amino acids: CATSRDGRGTEAFF. CDR3 nucleotide sequence: TGTGCCACCAGCAGAGACGGACGGGGCACTGAAGCTTTCTTT.

The chain carries TRBV28 and TRBJ2-7, with 9 bases fitting TRBD2. This CDR3 region has 16 residues. In germline, CDR1 is MDHEN, CDR2 SYDVKM. With 3 bases clipped from V and 5 bases from J, the junction kept 11 bases outside the gene matches. The CDR3 protein is CASSFISGSGFNEQYF. CDR3 DNA: TGTGCCAGCAGTTTTATTAGCGGGAGTGGTTTCAACGAGCAGTACTTC.

The V and J genes are TRBV7-2 and TRBJ1-5, with D possibly being TRBD1 (5 bases). The CDR3 has 14 residues. In germline, CDR1 is SGHTA, CDR2 FQGNSA. V was cut by 4 bases and J by 0 bases, with 7 bases left in between. CDR3 sequence: CASSSTDSNQPQHF. CDR3 coding DNA: TGTGCCAGCAGCTCGACAGATAGCAATCAGCCCCAGCATTTT.

V and J are TRBV5-1 and TRBJ2-7, with 8 bases matching TRBD2. Germline CDR1 SGHRS, CDR2 YFSETQ. The CDR3 sequence is 15 residues long. Trimming cost V 4 bases and J 0 bases; bases outside gene matches: 6. The CDR3 spells CASSVSGTSSYEQYF. The CDR3, as DNA: TGCGCCAGCAGCGTTAGCGGGACCAGCTCCTACGAGCAGTACTTC.

The gene calls are TRBV28 and TRBJ1-3; D gene ambiguous. The CDR3 is made up of 16 amino acids. The germline V gene encodes CDR1 MDHEN and CDR2 SYDVKM. V was trimmed by 6 bases and J by 3 bases, leaving 18 bases between them. The DNA of the CDR3 is TGTGCCAGCAGCTTGAGCTACGACGGGGATGGAAACACCATATATTTT. Amino acids: CASSLSYDGDGNTIYF. Using reference TRBV28 and TRBJ1-3 for the parts outside the CDR3, the full variable domain is DVKVTQSSRYLVKRTGEKVFLECVQDMDHENMFWYRQDPGLGLRLIYFSYDVKMKEKGDIPEGYSVSREKKERFSLILESASTNQTSMYLCASSLSYDGDGNTIYFGEGSWLTVV.

This clone was seen a handful of times. The V call is TRBV7-2, the J call TRBJ2-2; D unclear. The CDR3 runs 12 residues. Trimming removed 5 bases from V and 5 bases from J, with 6 bases in between. Germline CDR1 SGHTA, CDR2 FQGNSA. The DNA for the CDR3 is TGTGCCAGCAGCCCGTGGACCGGGGAGCTGTTTTTT. Its protein is CASSPWTGELFF.

V and J are TRBV5-6 and TRBJ1-1; weak D call: TRBD1 (5 bases). The CDR3 runs to 14 residues. Trimming took 4 bases from V and 5 from J, leaving 15 bases between them. Germline V gene sequence: CDR1 SGHDT, CDR2 YYEEEE. CDR3 protein: CASSPHGGKTEAFF. The CDR3 bases are TGTGCCAGCAGCCCCCACGGGGGAAAGACTGAAGCTTTCTTT.

The chain combines TRBV4-2 with TRBJ2-1, with D possibly matching TRBD1 (6 bases). The CDR3 is 17 amino acids. Germline CDR1 reads LGHNA; CDR2 reads YNFKEQ. V lost 2 bases to trimming and J lost 0 bases, with 14 bases between them. CDR3 nucleotides: TGTGCCAGCAGCCAAACAGGGAATTTGGTCTCCTACAATGAGCAGTTCTTC. Translating gives CASSQTGNLVSYNEQFF.

This clone has more than one count but fewer than ten. The chain is built from TRBV29-1 and TRBJ1-1, with unresolved D. The CDR3 extends over 14 amino acids. Germline V CDR1 and CDR2: SQVTM, ANQGSEA. Trimming cost V 4 bases and J 0 bases, with 12 bases left between them. CDR3 nucleotides: TGCAGCGTTGTTAGGGAGTGGATGAACACTGAAGCTTTCTTT. It codes for CSVVREWMNTEAFF.

Notes on this clone: Other DNA sequences in the same sample also yield this CDR3. V usage is TRBV7-9 and J usage is TRBJ2-3, with D possibly being TRBD1 or TRBD2 (5 bases each). The CDR3 is made up of 14 amino acids. V dropped 2 bases and J dropped 1 base, with 7 bases sitting between them. Germline V gene sequence: CDR1 SEHNR, CDR2 FQNEAQ (reference sequence). CDR3 coding DNA: TGTGCCAGCAGCTTAACGGGGCGCACAGATACGCAGTATTTT. Translated: CASSLTGRTDTQYF.

The rearrangement joins TRBV13 to TRBJ2-1; 7 bases line up with TRBD1. Germline CDR1 reads PRHDT; CDR2 reads FYEKMQ (reference sequence). The trim removed 5 bases at V and 6 bases at J, leaving 7 bases unmatched. This CDR3 is 14 amino acids long. This chain's CDR3 is CASSRDRVFNEQFF. The CDR3 DNA sequence: TGTGCCAGCAGCCGAGACAGGGTTTTCAATGAGCAGTTCTTC.

The rearrangement uses TRBV2 and TRBJ2-2; D gene ambiguous. The V end was cut by 4 bases, the J end by 0 bases, with 12 bases between. CDR1 and CDR2 (germline): SNHLY, FYNNEI. CDR3 size: 16 residues. The DNA for the CDR3 is TGTGCCAGCAGTGTTACTCAACCAACGAACACCGGGGAGCTGTTTTTT. Encoded protein: CASSVTQPTNTGELFF.

DNA of the CDR3: TGTGCCAGCAGCGTAGTAGGGCTAGCGGGAGTATCCGGGGAGCTGTTTTTT. Its protein product is CASSVVGLAGVSGELFF. The chain employs TRBV9 and TRBJ2-2; 10 positions agree with TRBD2. With V trimmed by 0 bases and J by 6 bases, 8 bases remained unmatched. Germline CDR1 is SGDLS and CDR2 is YYNGEE. The CDR3 runs to 17 residues.

This clone turned up a few times. J is TRBJ2-7 and V is TRBV9, with D possibly being TRBD2 (5 bases). The ends were cut back, 3 bases at V and 2 bases at J, with 9 bases in the middle. CDR1 is SGDLS, CDR2 YYNGEE, per germline. This CDR3 is 13 amino acids long. The CDR3 protein is CASSAGLPYEQYF. The CDR3 coding sequence is TGTGCCAGCAGCGCCGGACTTCCCTACGAGCAGTACTTC.

This chain links TRBV28 with TRBJ1-2; 7 bases line up with TRBD1. Germline V gives CDR1 MDHEN, CDR2 SYDVKM. CDR3 length: 14 residues. The V segment lost 2 bases and the J segment 3 bases; nucleotides outside the gene matches: 3. The CDR3 nucleotides are TGTGCCAGCAGTTTACAGGGGGTTGACTATGGCTACACCTTC. Its protein is CASSLQGVDYGYTF.